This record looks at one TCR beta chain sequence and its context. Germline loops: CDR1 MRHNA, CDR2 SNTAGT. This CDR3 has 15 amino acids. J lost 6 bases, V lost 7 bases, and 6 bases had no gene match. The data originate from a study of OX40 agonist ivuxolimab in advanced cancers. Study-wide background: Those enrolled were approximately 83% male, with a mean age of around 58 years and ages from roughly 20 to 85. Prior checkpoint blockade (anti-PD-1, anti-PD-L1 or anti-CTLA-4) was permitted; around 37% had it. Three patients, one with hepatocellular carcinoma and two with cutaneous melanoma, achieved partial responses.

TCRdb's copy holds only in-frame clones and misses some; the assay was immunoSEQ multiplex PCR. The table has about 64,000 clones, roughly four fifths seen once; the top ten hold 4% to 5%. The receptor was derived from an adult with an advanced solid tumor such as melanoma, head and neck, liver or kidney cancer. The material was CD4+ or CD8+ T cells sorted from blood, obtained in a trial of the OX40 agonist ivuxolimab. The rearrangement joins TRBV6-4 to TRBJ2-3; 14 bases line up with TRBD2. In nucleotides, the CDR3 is TGTGCCAGCACGTCGGGACTAGCGGGGGCTGATACGCAGTATTTT. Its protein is CASTSGLAGADTQYF.